Listed below are T cell receptor beta chains from one sample, sequenced in a study of control samples from healthy donors and cancer patients. Only in-frame clones appear in the TCRdb table, and some are missing; sequencing was by immunoSEQ multiplex PCR. Of 150,000 to 200,000 clones listed, 85% to 90% are singletons. Sequenced: blood. All receptors come from a woman aged 45-59 years in good health. CDR3s include the opening cysteine and the closing phenylalanine or tryptophan. A D gene is named only where the DNA matches it firmly. Part of the rows lack a size; the others show once, few, many or a class for expanded clones.

v_gene	d_gene	j_gene	abundance	CDR3aa	CDR3nt
TRBV7-9	TRBD1	TRBJ1-3	.	CASSRSQGMGNTIYF	TGTGCCAGCAGTCGATCACAGGGGATGGGAAACACCATATATTTT
TRBV5-1	.	TRBJ1-3	.	CASSPGLPYLASGNTIYF	TGCGCCAGCAGCCCGGGACTGCCCTATCTCGCCTCTGGAAACACCATATATTTT
TRBV27	.	TRBJ1-5	.	CASSLGSNQPQHF	TGTGCCAGCAGTTTAGGTAGCAATCAGCCCCAGCATTTT
TRBV6-7	.	TRBJ1-2	.	CASSTIPYGYTF	TGTGCCAGCAGTACAATACCCTATGGCTACACCTTC
TRBV5-1	.	TRBJ1-1	.	CASSWGAGRTEAFF	TGCGCCAGCAGCTGGGGGGCTGGGAGGACTGAAGCTTTCTTT
TRBV6-5	.	TRBJ1-6	.	CASSYSRSSYNSPLHF	TGTGCCAGCAGTTACTCGAGGAGCTCCTATAATTCACCCCTCCACTTT
TRBV2	TRBD1	TRBJ1-4	.	CASRIRDRGLWATNEKLFF	TGTGCCAGCAGGATCCGGGACAGGGGATTGTGGGCAACTAATGAAAAACTGTTTTTT
TRBV5-6	TRBD2	TRBJ2-1	.	CASSLYSGGESYNEQFF	TGTGCCAGCAGCTTGTACAGCGGGGGGGAATCCTACAATGAGCAGTTCTTC
TRBV24-1	TRBD1	TRBJ1-1	.	CATSSDRDTEAFF	TGTGCCACCAGTTCGGACAGGGACACTGAAGCTTTCTTT
TRBV5-1	.	TRBJ2-2	.	CASSADQRGELFF	TGCGCCAGCAGCGCGGACCAGCGGGGGGAGCTGTTTTTT
TRBV28	.	TRBJ1-5	.	CASSFLGSDYLGNQPQHF	TGTGCCAGCAGTTTCCTTGGATCCGACTACCTCGGCAATCAGCCCCAGCATTTT
TRBV4-1	TRBD1	TRBJ1-4	.	CASSRQGLRNEKLFF	TGCGCCAGCAGCCGACAGGGTCTGAGGAATGAAAAACTGTTTTTT
TRBV10-3	TRBD1	TRBJ1-2	.	CAIRGDSFNYGYTF	TGTGCCATCAGGGGGGACAGTTTTAACTATGGCTACACCTTC
TRBV10-3	TRBD2	TRBJ2-7	.	CAIRTSGSIYEQYF	TGTGCCATCCGCACTAGCGGGAGCATCTACGAGCAGTACTTC
TRBV27	.	TRBJ1-5	.	CASSPWGSSSNQPQHF	TGTGCCAGCAGTCCATGGGGGTCCTCAAGCAATCAGCCCCAGCATTTT
TRBV28	.	TRBJ1-5	.	CASSPPLRNQPQHF	TGTGCCAGCAGTCCCCCCTTACGTAATCAGCCCCAGCATTTT
TRBV9	TRBD1	TRBJ1-2	.	CASSVTFTGDEYGYTF	TGTGCCAGCAGCGTAACTTTTACAGGGGACGAATATGGCTACACCTTC
TRBV15	.	TRBJ2-2	.	CATSRDPNTGELFF	TGTGCCACCAGCAGAGATCCGAACACCGGGGAGCTGTTTTTT
TRBV5-1	TRBD1	TRBJ1-4	once	CASSLGDRLNEKLFF	TGCGCCAGCAGCCTCGGGGACAGACTTAATGAAAAACTGTTTTTT
TRBV4-3	.	TRBJ1-6	.	CASSQDRDQRNSPLHF	TGCGCCAGCAGCCAAGACAGGGACCAACGCAATTCACCCCTCCACTTT
TRBV5-6	.	TRBJ2-3	once	CASSPGMGWGDTQYF	TGTGCCAGCAGCCCTGGGATGGGATGGGGGGATACGCAGTATTTT
TRBV7-9	.	TRBJ2-5	.	CASSLQLVGETQYF	TGTGCCAGCAGCTTACAGCTGGTTGGGGAGACCCAGTACTTC
TRBV4-3	.	TRBJ1-3	.	CASSQERSGNTIYF	TGCGCCAGCAGCCAAGAGCGTAGTGGAAACACCATATATTTT
TRBV7-8	TRBD1	TRBJ2-7	.	CASSQGQGYSYEQYF	TGTGCCAGCAGCCAGGGACAGGGTTACTCCTACGAGCAGTACTTC
TRBV9	.	TRBJ2-3	.	CASSGWAGLGSTDTQYF	TGTGCCAGCAGTGGATGGGCAGGCCTGGGGTCCACAGATACGCAGTATTTT
TRBV2	.	TRBJ1-5	.	CASSEWGTNQPQHF	TGTGCCAGCAGTGAGTGGGGGACAAATCAGCCCCAGCATTTT
TRBV20-1	.	TRBJ1-4	.	CSASRLGLNEKLFF	TGCAGTGCTAGTCGATTGGGGCTTAATGAAAAACTGTTTTTT
TRBV9	.	TRBJ1-6	.	CASSPETVYNSPLHF	TGTGCCAGCAGCCCAGAGACAGTTTATAATTCACCCCTCCACTTT